In this sample, the clone carrying this T cell receptor beta chain turned up a few times. MiXCR was run by TCRdb on the RT-PCR reads, yielding one entry per CDR3 protein. The sample lists roughly 880,000 distinct CDR3 sequences; over 15% were seen once. This record comes from a study of patients and donors after allogeneic stem cell transplantation. This CDR3 contains 14 residues. Trimming stripped 0 bases from V and 1 base from J, with 4 bases between. The germline V gene encodes CDR1 MNHEY and CDR2 SMNVEV (reference sequence). Source material: blood, either unsorted or a sorted T cell fraction (not recorded which). The rearrangement uses TRBV27 and TRBJ1-3; D ambiguous. The receptor was isolated from a human donor who was either an allogeneic HSCT recipient or a stem cell or donor lymphocyte infusion donor (not recorded which). It is not recorded whose cells these are; they may come from a transplant donor. This CDR3 is CASSLSRSGNTIYF. CDR3 in DNA: TGTGCCAGCAGTTTATCGAGATCTGGAAACACCATATATTTT.